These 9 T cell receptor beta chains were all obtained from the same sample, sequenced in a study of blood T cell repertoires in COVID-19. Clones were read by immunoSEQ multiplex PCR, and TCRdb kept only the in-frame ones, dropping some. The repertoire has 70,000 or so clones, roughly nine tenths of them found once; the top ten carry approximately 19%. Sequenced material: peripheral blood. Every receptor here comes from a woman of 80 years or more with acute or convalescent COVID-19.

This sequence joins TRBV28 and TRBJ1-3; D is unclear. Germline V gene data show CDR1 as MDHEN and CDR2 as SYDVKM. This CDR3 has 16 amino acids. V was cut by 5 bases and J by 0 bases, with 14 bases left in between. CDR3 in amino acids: CASSPPARGSGNTIYF. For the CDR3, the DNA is TGTGCCAGCAGTCCCCCCGCGCGGGGCTCTGGAAACACCATATATTTT.

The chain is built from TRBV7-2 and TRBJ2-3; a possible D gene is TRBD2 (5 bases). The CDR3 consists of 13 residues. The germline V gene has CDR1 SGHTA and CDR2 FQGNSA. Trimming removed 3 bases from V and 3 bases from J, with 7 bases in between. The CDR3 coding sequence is TGTGCCAGCAGCTTTTCGGGAACAGATACGCAGTATTTT. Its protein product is CASSFSGTDTQYF.

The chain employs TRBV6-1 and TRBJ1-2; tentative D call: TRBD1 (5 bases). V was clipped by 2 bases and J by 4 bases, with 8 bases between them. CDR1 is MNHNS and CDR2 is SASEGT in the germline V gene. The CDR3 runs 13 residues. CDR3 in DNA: TGTGCCAGCAGTGAACGGGGGACCTATGGCTACACCTTC. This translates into CASSERGTYGYTF.

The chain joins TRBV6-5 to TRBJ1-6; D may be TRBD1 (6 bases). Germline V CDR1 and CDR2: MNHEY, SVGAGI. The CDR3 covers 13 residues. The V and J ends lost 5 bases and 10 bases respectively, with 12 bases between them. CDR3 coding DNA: TGTGCCAGCAGTAAACAGGGTTCGTCACCCCTCCACTTT. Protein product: CASSKQGSSPLHF.

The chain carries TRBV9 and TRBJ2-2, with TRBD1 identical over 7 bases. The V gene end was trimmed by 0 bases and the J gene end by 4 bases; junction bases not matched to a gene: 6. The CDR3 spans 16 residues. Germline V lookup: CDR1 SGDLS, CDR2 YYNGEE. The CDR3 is CASSVERGRGTGELFF. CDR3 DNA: TGTGCCAGCAGCGTAGAAAGGGGGCGCGGCACCGGGGAGCTGTTTTTT.

The DNA for the CDR3 is TGCGCCAGCAGCTTGGAACAGCCTAATGAAAAACTGTTTTTT. Protein product: CASSLEQPNEKLFF. The chain employs TRBV5-1 and TRBJ1-4; D call uncertain. The CDR3 is 14 residues long. V was cut by 0 bases and J by 3 bases, with 6 bases left in between. The germline V gene encodes CDR1 SGHRS and CDR2 YFSETQ.

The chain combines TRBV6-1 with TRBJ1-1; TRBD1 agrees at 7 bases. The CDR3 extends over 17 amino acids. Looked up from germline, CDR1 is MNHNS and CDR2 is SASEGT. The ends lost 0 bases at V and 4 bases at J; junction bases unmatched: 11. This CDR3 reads CASSEALGTALFTEAFF. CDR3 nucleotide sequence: TGTGCCAGCAGTGAAGCGCTAGGGACAGCGTTATTCACTGAAGCTTTCTTT.

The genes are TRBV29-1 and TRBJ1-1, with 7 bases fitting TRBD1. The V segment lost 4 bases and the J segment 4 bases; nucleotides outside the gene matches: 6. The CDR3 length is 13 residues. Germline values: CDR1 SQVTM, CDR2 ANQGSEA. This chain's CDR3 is CSVARGVGTEAFF. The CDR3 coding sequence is TGCAGCGTTGCCAGGGGGGTGGGCACTGAAGCTTTCTTT.

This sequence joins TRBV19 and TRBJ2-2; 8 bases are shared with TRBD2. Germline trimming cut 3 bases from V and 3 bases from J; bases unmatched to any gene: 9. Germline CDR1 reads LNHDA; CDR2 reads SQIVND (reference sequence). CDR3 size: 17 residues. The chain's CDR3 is CASSMTWTSRDTGELFF. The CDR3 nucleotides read TGTGCCAGTAGTATGACTTGGACTAGCAGGGACACCGGGGAGCTGTTTTTT.